This T cell receptor beta chain was identified during a study of cytomegalovirus exposure and HLA in healthy donors. Here immunoSEQ multiplex PCR was the method, and the copy in TCRdb shows in-frame clones only, minus some. The table lists roughly 330,000 clones, around 90% of them singletons. As concerns this clone: Its target is unknown.

The germline V gene has CDR1 SNHLY and CDR2 FYNNEI. The CDR3 runs to 15 residues. V was shortened by 3 bases and J by 4 bases, with 14 bases between the two germline ends. Study observations and caveats: Reported results showed that the classifier diagnosed cytomegalovirus status with high specificity and sensitivity.

The V gene is TRBV2, the J gene TRBJ2-3; a possible D gene is TRBD2 (5 bases). The sample taken for sequencing was PBMCs. The TCR sequence derives from a woman under 40 in good health and CMV-seropositive. The DNA for the CDR3 is TGTGCCAGCAGTGACCCTAGCTCTGGGGCAGATACGCAGTATTTT. Residues: CASSDPSSGADTQYF.